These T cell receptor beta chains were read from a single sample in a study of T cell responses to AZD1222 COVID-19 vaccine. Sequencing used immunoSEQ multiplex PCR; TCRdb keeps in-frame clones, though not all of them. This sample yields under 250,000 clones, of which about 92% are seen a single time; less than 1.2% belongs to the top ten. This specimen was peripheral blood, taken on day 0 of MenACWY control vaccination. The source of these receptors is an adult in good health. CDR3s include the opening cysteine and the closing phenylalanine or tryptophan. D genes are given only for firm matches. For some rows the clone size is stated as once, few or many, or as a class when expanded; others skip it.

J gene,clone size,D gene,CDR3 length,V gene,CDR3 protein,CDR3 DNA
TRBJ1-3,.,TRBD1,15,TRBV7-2,CASSEKGAFGNTIYF,TGTGCCAGCAGCGAAAAGGGGGCCTTCGGAAACACCATATATTTT
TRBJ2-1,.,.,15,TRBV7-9,CASTLGALRSDEQFF,TGTGCCAGCACCCTGGGGGCGTTGCGAAGCGATGAGCAGTTCTTC
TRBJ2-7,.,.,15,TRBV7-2,CASSLGTYLTYEQYF,TGTGCCAGCAGCTTAGGGACGTACTTAACCTACGAGCAGTACTTC
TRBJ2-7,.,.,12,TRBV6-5,CASKNVGDEQYF,TGTGCCAGCAAAAACGTAGGGGACGAGCAGTACTTC
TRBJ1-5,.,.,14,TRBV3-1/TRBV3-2,CASSRGGASQPQHF,TGTGCCAGCAGCAGAGGGGGGGCAAGTCAGCCCCAGCATTTT
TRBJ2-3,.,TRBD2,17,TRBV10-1,CASSSGRTSGAPDTQYF,TGCGCCAGCAGTTCGGGAAGGACTAGCGGGGCCCCAGATACGCAGTATTTT
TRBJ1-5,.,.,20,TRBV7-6,CASSPEMLWDIPISNQPQHF,TGTGCCAGCAGCCCCGAAATGCTATGGGACATACCCATTAGCAATCAGCCCCAGCATTTT
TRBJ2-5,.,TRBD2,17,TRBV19,CASSIGGSGGAQETQYF,TGTGCCAGTAGTATAGGCGGGAGCGGGGGGGCCCAAGAGACCCAGTACTTC
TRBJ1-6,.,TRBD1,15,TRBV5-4,CASSLDFTGGSPLHF,TGTGCCAGCAGCTTGGACTTTACAGGGGGCTCACCCCTCCACTTT
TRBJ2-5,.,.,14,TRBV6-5,CASSIHQYQETQYF,TGTGCCAGCAGCATTCACCAGTACCAAGAGACCCAGTACTTC
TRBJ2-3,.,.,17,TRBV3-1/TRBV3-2,CASSQGRGSRLTDTQYF,TGTGCCAGCAGCCAAGGGCGGGGTTCGCGGTTAACAGATACGCAGTATTTT
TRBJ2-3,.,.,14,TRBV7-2,CASSLDRIADTQYF,TGTGCCAGCAGCCTGGACAGAATCGCAGATACGCAGTATTTT
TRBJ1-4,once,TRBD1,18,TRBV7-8,CASSLGRTGGTANEKLFF,TGTGCCAGCAGCTTAGGTCGGACAGGGGGTACTGCTAATGAAAAACTGTTTTTT
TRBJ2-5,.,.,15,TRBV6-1,CASSEALRNQETQYF,TGTGCCAGCAGTGAGGCGTTACGGAACCAAGAGACCCAGTACTTC
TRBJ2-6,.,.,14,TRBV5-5,CASSLFSGANVLTF,TGTGCCAGCAGCCTATTCTCTGGGGCCAACGTCCTGACTTTC
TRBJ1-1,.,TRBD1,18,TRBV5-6,CASSQGQGHPTRDPLTFF,TGTGCCAGCAGCCAGGGACAGGGCCATCCTACGCGAGATCCTCTTACTTTCTTT
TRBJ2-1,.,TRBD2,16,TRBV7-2,CASSLASSGGANEQFF,TGTGCCAGCAGCTTAGCTTCTAGCGGGGGGGCCAACGAGCAGTTCTTC
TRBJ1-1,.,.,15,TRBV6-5,CASRDLSYMNTEAFF,TGTGCCAGCAGAGATTTGAGCTACATGAACACTGAAGCTTTCTTT
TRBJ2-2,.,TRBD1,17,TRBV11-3,CASSPHGGQGSAGELFF,TGTGCCAGCAGCCCCCACGGGGGACAGGGATCCGCGGGGGAGCTGTTTTTT
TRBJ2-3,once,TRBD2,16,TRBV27,CASSSERLAGVYTQYF,TGTGCCAGCAGTTCAGAAAGACTAGCGGGGGTGTATACGCAGTATTTT
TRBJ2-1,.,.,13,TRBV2,CASSEARVNEQFF,TGTGCCAGCAGTGAAGCAAGGGTCAATGAGCAGTTCTTC
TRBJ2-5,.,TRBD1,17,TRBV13,CASSLGWGQGAQETQYF,TGTGCCAGCAGCTTGGGGTGGGGACAGGGGGCGCAGGAGACCCAGTACTTC
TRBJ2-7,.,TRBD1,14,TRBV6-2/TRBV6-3,CASSPTGQVYEQYF,TGTGCCAGCAGCCCTACCGGACAGGTTTACGAGCAGTACTTC
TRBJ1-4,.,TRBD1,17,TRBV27,CASSRVPPGTVNEKLFF,TGTGCCAGCAGCCGGGTGCCCCCCGGGACAGTCAATGAAAAACTGTTTTTT
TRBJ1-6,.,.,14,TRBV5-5,CASRKGDYNSPLHF,TGTGCCAGCAGAAAGGGAGACTATAATTCACCCCTCCACTTT
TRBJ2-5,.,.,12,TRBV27,CASSPPAQTQYF,TGTGCCAGCAGTCCACCCGCTCAGACCCAGTACTTC
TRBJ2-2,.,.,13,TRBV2,CASSERGTGELFF,TGTGCCAGCAGTGAAAGGGGCACCGGGGAGCTGTTTTTT
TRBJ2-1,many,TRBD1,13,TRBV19,CASSLTGGNEQFF,TGTGCCAGTAGTCTAACAGGGGGCAATGAGCAGTTCTTC
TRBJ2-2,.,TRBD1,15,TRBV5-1,CASSFRDSHTGELFF,TGCGCCAGCAGCTTCCGGGACAGCCACACCGGGGAGCTGTTTTTT